The 5 T cell receptor beta chains reported below all come from one sample, sequenced in a study of blood T cell repertoires in COVID-19. The method was immunoSEQ multiplex PCR; TCRdb's version includes in-frame clones alone and lacks a portion of them. Of about 150,000 clones listed, over 75% are singletons. Sequenced input: peripheral blood. The receptors originated from a woman between 40 and 55 years old with acute or convalescent COVID-19.

V is TRBV18 and J is TRBJ2-1, with 11 bases lining up with TRBD2. The V gene end was trimmed by 5 bases and the J gene end by 4 bases; junction bases not matched to a gene: 4. The CDR3 contains 15 residues. The V gene's germline CDR1 is KGHSH and CDR2 LQKENI. CDR3 sequence reads: CASSVAGGIYNEQFF. For the CDR3, the DNA is TGTGCCAGCTCAGTAGCGGGAGGGATTTACAATGAGCAGTTCTTC.

This clone was recorded only once. V usage is TRBV25-1 and J usage is TRBJ1-6, with D maybe TRBD1 (5 bases). CDR3 size: 14 residues. Trimming cost V 3 bases and J 4 bases, with 7 bases left between them. Germline assignment: CDR1 MGHDK and CDR2 SYGVNS. The CDR3 region is CASSDRQYNSPLHF. CDR3 coding DNA: TGTGCCAGCAGTGACAGACAGTATAATTCACCCCTCCACTTT.

Points on this clone: The same CDR3 can be traced to other DNA sequences in this sample. The J gene is TRBJ2-3, the V gene TRBV29-1; D ambiguous. The CDR3 consists of 10 residues. Germline V gives CDR1 SQVTM, CDR2 ANQGSEA. V was clipped by 6 bases and J by 3 bases, with 4 bases between them. The CDR3 DNA sequence: TGCAGCGTGAGAACAGATACGCAGTATTTT. This sequence encodes CSVRTDTQYF.

The rearrangement links TRBV5-1 to TRBJ2-1; 11 nucleotides match TRBD2. The CDR3 runs 15 residues. Per germline, CDR1 SGHRS and CDR2 YFSETQ. V lost 1 base, J lost 7 bases, and 4 bases stayed unmatched. The CDR3 loop is CASSLLTSGVNEQFF. DNA for the CDR3: TGCGCCAGCAGCTTGTTGACTAGCGGGGTTAATGAGCAGTTCTTC.

The rearrangement uses TRBV6-5 and TRBJ2-1, with D maybe TRBD2 (7 bases). Trimming took 2 bases from V and 8 from J, leaving 16 bases between them. The germline V gene encodes CDR1 MNHEY and CDR2 SVGAGI. The CDR3 loop spans 15 amino acids. For the CDR3, the DNA is TGTGCCAGCAGTTACGGGGAGGGGGGGGAATATGAGCAGTTCTTC. This gives the protein CASSYGEGGEYEQFF.